These 27 T cell receptor beta chains were sequenced from one sample in a study of blood T cell repertoires in COVID-19. Clones were sequenced by immunoSEQ multiplex PCR, and TCRdb holds only the in-frame ones, with some missing. Here the sample spans about 86,000 clones, roughly 82% being singletons. Sequenced material: peripheral blood. The receptor set was obtained from a woman of 80 years or more with acute or convalescent COVID-19.

This chain uses TRBV18 with TRBJ1-1; D might be TRBD1 (6 bases). This CDR3 is built from 17 residues. V was cut by 3 bases and J by 3 bases, with 20 bases left in between. The germline V gene encodes CDR1 KGHSH and CDR2 LQKENI. Here the CDR3 reads CASSPLAVGGTHTEAFF. As DNA, the CDR3 is TGTGCCAGCTCACCGTTAGCAGTAGGGGGAACACACACTGAAGCTTTCTTT.

CDR3 protein: CATSEVGGSNTGELFF. CDR3 DNA: TGTGCCACCAGTGAAGTAGGGGGCTCGAACACCGGGGAGCTGTTTTTT. V and J are TRBV24-1 and TRBJ2-2, with 7 bases matching TRBD1. V was clipped by 4 bases and J by 0 bases; unmatched bases: 4. The CDR3 extends over 16 amino acids. Looked up from germline, CDR1 is KGHDR and CDR2 is SFDVKD.

This chain joins TRBV15 and TRBJ1-1, with D possibly being TRBD1 (6 bases). CDR1 is LNHNV and CDR2 is YYDKDF in the germline V gene (reference sequence). This CDR3 is 13 amino acids long. Trimming left V 3 bases short and J 7 bases short, with 12 bases between. The CDR3 DNA is TGTGCCACCAGCAGGACAGGATCGAGTGAAGCTTTCTTT. Amino acid sequence: CATSRTGSSEAFF.

V gene TRBV6-1 combines with J gene TRBJ2-1; perhaps TRBD2 as D (5 bases). V lost 3 bases and J 12 bases, leaving 15 bases between the germline ends. Germline CDR1 and CDR2: MNHNS and SASEGT. The CDR3 has 13 residues. The CDR3 DNA reads TGTGCCAGCAGTGACGTCCAACTAGATACGCAGTTCTTC. Translated, it gives CASSDVQLDTQFF.

The chain combines TRBV11-1 with TRBJ1-3; D is undetermined. The V gene lost 3 bases and the J gene lost 1 base, with 4 bases spanning the gap. In germline, CDR1 is SGHAT, CDR2 FQDESV (reference sequence). The CDR3 runs 13 residues. Here the CDR3 reads CASSFGSGNTIYF. In DNA, the CDR3 is TGTGCCAGCAGCTTCGGGTCTGGAAACACCATATATTTT.

The chain combines TRBV12-3 or TRBV12-4 with TRBJ2-3, with D possibly TRBD2 on 5 matching bases. With 2 bases removed from V and 3 bases from J, the gap between germline ends came to 6 bases. This CDR3 has 13 amino acids. In DNA form, the CDR3 reads TGTGCCAGCAGTTTATGGGAGACAGATACGCAGTATTTT. It translates to CASSLWETDTQYF.

The rearrangement uses TRBV7-3 and TRBJ2-7, with 12 bases that match TRBD1. Germline V lookup: CDR1 SGHTA, CDR2 FQGTGA. The CDR3 sequence is 14 residues long. The V gene end was trimmed by 6 bases and the J gene end by 7 bases; junction bases not matched to a gene: 7. The DNA of the CDR3 is TGTGCCAGCAGTTCCGGGACAGGGGGCAAGGAGCAGTACTTC. It is translated as CASSSGTGGKEQYF.

The V gene is TRBV5-1, the J gene TRBJ2-7; 9 positions agree with TRBD1. The germline CDR1 and CDR2 sequences are SGHRS and YFSETQ. The CDR3 covers 17 residues. J gave up 4 bases and V 4 bases, and 15 bases lay outside the gene matches. CDR3: CASSVPSGTGSAYEQYF. The DNA for the CDR3 is TGCGCCAGCAGCGTCCCTTCCGGGACAGGGAGCGCTTACGAGCAGTACTTC.

The J gene is TRBJ1-1, the V gene TRBV18; 7 bases map to TRBD1. Trimming at V came to 4 bases and at J to 5 bases, leaving 4 bases not matched to a gene. Germline V CDR1 and CDR2: KGHSH, LQKENI. The CDR3 is made up of 13 amino acids. This CDR3 is CASSLDRDTEAFF. The CDR3 DNA reads as TGTGCCAGCTCACTCGACAGGGATACTGAAGCTTTCTTT. Based on the CDR3 plus reference TRBV18 and TRBJ1-1, the full variable domain is NAGVMQNPRHLVRRRGQEARLRCSPMKGHSHVYWYRQLPEEGLKFMVYLQKENIIDESGMPKERFSAEFPKEGPSILRIQQVVRGDSAAYFCASSLDRDTEAFFGQGTRLTVV.

The gene calls are TRBV2 and TRBJ1-6; 9 bases map to TRBD1. V was clipped by 7 bases and J by 2 bases; unmatched bases: 3. CDR1 and CDR2 from the germline V gene are SNHLY and FYNNEI. The CDR3 has 15 residues. CDR3 nucleotides: TGTGCCAGCACCACAGGGGGCGCCTATAATTCACCCCTCCACTTT. Its translation: CASTTGGAYNSPLHF.

Here the CDR3 DNA reads TGTGCCAGCAGGATAGCGTACGACACCGGGGAGCTGTTTTTT. Amino acid sequence: CASRIAYDTGELFF. The chain carries TRBV11-3 and TRBJ2-2; weak D call: TRBD2 (5 bases). CDR1 and CDR2 (germline): SGHNT, YENEEA. The CDR3 loop spans 14 amino acids. Trimming shortened V by 6 bases and J by 3 bases, and 11 bases separated the two germline ends.

The chain links TRBV7-9 to TRBJ2-2; 8 bases match TRBD1. CDR1 and CDR2 (germline): SEHNR, FQNEAQ (reference sequence). This CDR3 is built from 16 residues. V was clipped by 5 bases and J by 0 bases; unmatched bases: 5. The CDR3 loop reads CASSLTGQANTGELFF. The CDR3 nucleotides are TGTGCCAGCAGCCTGACGGGACAGGCGAACACCGGGGAGCTGTTTTTT.

The rearrangement joins TRBV28 to TRBJ1-3, with D perhaps matching TRBD1 (5 bases). The CDR3 totals 14 residues. The V end lost 10 bases, the J end lost 0 bases, and 13 bases lay between the germline ends. Germline values: CDR1 MDHEN, CDR2 SYDVKM. The CDR3 DNA reads as TGTGCCACCCAAGGGGCAGCCTCTGGAAACACCATATATTTT. Its translation: CATQGAASGNTIYF. The complete variable domain, with remaining parts taken from reference TRBV28 and TRBJ1-3, reads DVKVTQSSRYLVKRTGEKVFLECVQDMDHENMFWYRQDPGLGLRLIYFSYDVKMKEKGDIPEGYSVSREKKERFSLILESASTNQTSMYLCATQGAASGNTIYFGEGSWLTVV.

The rearrangement links TRBV7-9 to TRBJ1-3; no reliable D call. The CDR3 extends over 16 amino acids. CDR1 is SEHNR, CDR2 FQNEAQ, per germline (reference sequence). Trimming took 5 bases from V and 0 from J, leaving 14 bases between them. DNA of the CDR3: TGTGCCAGCAGCCAAAAGAGAGACTCCTCTGGAAACACCATATATTTT. Residues: CASSQKRDSSGNTIYF.

This clone was seen a single time. The chain employs TRBV28 and TRBJ2-3, with D possibly TRBD1 on 5 matching bases. The CDR3 totals 14 residues. The germline CDR1 and CDR2 sequences are MDHEN and SYDVKM. V was cut by 3 bases and J by 4 bases, with 11 bases left in between. As DNA, the CDR3 is TGTGCCAGCAGTTTTTCAGGGAAACCAGATACGCAGTATTTT. This translates into CASSFSGKPDTQYF.

This clone was counted a few times. The genes are TRBV12-3 or TRBV12-4 and TRBJ2-1; tentatively, D is TRBD1 (5 bases). Trimming cost V 7 bases and J 15 bases, with 22 bases left between them. CDR3 length equals 13 residues. The CDR3 region is CASTIGATQISFF. In DNA, the CDR3 is TGTGCCAGCACCATAGGGGCAACCCAAATTTCGTTCTTC.

The rearrangement uses TRBV6-5 and TRBJ1-3; D may be TRBD1 (5 bases). This CDR3 is 16 amino acids long. Germline V gives CDR1 MNHEY, CDR2 SVGAGI. V lost 2 bases, J lost 0 bases, and 11 bases lay in between. CDR3 DNA: TGTGCCAGCAGTTACCTGATGGGGGGCTCTGGAAACACCATATATTTT. Its protein is CASSYLMGGSGNTIYF.

The chain couples TRBV20-1 to TRBJ2-7, with D perhaps matching TRBD2 (6 bases). The V end lost 5 bases, the J end lost 7 bases, and 12 bases lay between the germline ends. This CDR3 is 11 amino acids long. Germline V CDR1 and CDR2: DFQATT, SNEGSKA (reference sequence). This CDR3 reads CSAGGDREQYF. CDR3 sequence (DNA): TGCAGTGCTGGCGGGGATAGGGAGCAGTACTTC.

This clone was seen only a few times. This rearrangement joins TRBV5-1 to TRBJ2-3; the D gene is possibly TRBD1 (6 bases). Germline CDR1 reads SGHRS; CDR2 reads YFSETQ. The CDR3 loop spans 15 amino acids. V gave up 0 bases and J gave up 2 bases, with 10 bases separating them. The CDR3 nucleotides read TGCGCCAGCAGCTTGGAAGGACAGATCACAGATACGCAGTATTTT. Translating gives CASSLEGQITDTQYF.

This sequence joins TRBV27 and TRBJ1-3; the D gene is possibly TRBD1 (5 bases). V was trimmed by 4 bases and J by 0 bases, leaving 7 bases between them. The germline CDR1 and CDR2 sequences are MNHEY and SMNVEV (reference sequence). The CDR3 contains 14 residues. Here the CDR3 DNA reads TGTGCCAGCAGTTCAGGGAACTCTGGAAACACCATATATTTT. It encodes CASSSGNSGNTIYF.

The J gene is TRBJ2-7, the V gene TRBV6-5; 10 positions match TRBD2. The V and J ends lost 5 bases and 6 bases, in that order; junction bases with no gene match: 7. This CDR3 has 14 amino acids. Germline CDR1 MNHEY, CDR2 SVGAGI. This CDR3 reads CASSLAGAQSEQYF. The CDR3 bases are TGTGCCAGCAGTCTAGCGGGGGCTCAAAGCGAGCAGTACTTC.

The chain links TRBV11-2 to TRBJ2-2, with D maybe TRBD1 (5 bases). The CDR3 length is 13 residues. Per the germline V gene, CDR1 is SGHAT and CDR2 is FQNNGV. V was cut by 5 bases and J by 7 bases, with 11 bases left in between. The CDR3 DNA sequence: TGTGCCAGCAGCCGAGACAGTTACGGGGAGCTGTTTTTT. Translating it yields CASSRDSYGELFF.

This clone was recorded only once. The chain is built from TRBV7-3 and TRBJ2-1, with TRBD1 as a possible D gene (5 bases). This CDR3 region has 16 residues. The germline gives CDR1 SGHTA, CDR2 FQGTGA. V shed 2 bases and J shed 6 bases, with 17 bases lying between them. CDR3: CASSLLSRVSFNEQFF. The CDR3 DNA is TGTGCCAGCAGCTTACTATCCAGGGTATCGTTCAATGAGCAGTTCTTC.

This clone was seen more than once but under ten times. The V call is TRBV27, the J call TRBJ1-1, with TRBD1 matching 8 bases. CDR3 length: 15 residues. The germline V gene has CDR1 MNHEY and CDR2 SMNVEV (reference sequence). V dropped 5 bases and J dropped 3; count of bases not matched to a gene: 8. CDR3 amino acids: CASSPSDRADTEAFF. Written as DNA, the CDR3 is TGTGCCAGCAGTCCCTCGGACAGGGCAGACACTGAAGCTTTCTTT.

This sequence joins TRBV6-5 and TRBJ2-3, with a possible D match to TRBD2 (5 bases). CDR1 and CDR2 (germline): MNHEY, SVGAGI. The length of the CDR3 is 15 residues. With 8 bases removed from V and 7 bases from J, the gap between germline ends came to 22 bases. The CDR3 reads CASGSRLDSGNTQYF. CDR3 DNA: TGTGCCAGCGGTTCCCGACTGGATTCGGGGAATACGCAGTATTTT.

The rearrangement joins TRBV4-2 to TRBJ2-2; TRBD2 might be the D (6 bases). The CDR3 extends over 19 amino acids. Trimming removed 5 bases from V and 2 bases from J, with 24 bases in between. CDR1 and CDR2 (germline): LGHNA, YNFKEQ. Here the CDR3 reads CASSYSSPRLGLNTGELFF. The CDR3, as DNA: TGTGCCAGCAGCTATAGTTCTCCGAGACTAGGCTTAAACACCGGGGAGCTGTTTTTT.

The chain carries TRBV12-3 or TRBV12-4 and TRBJ2-7, with D possibly matching TRBD2 (6 bases). V gave up 5 bases and J gave up 6 bases, with 14 bases separating them. The CDR3 length is 13 residues. The CDR3 spells CASSPGRGLEQYF. DNA for the CDR3: TGTGCCAGCAGTCCCGGGCGGGGTCTCGAGCAGTACTTC.